This T cell receptor beta chain was documented in a study of T cell changes during pregnancy in multiple sclerosis (dated by TCRdb to the late 2010s). For the wider study: The study looked at changes in the T cell repertoire across pregnancy in women with multiple sclerosis.

A word on this clone: Its binding antigen is unknown. One base away there is no much larger clone; base qualities are not given.

V loses 0 bases of germline sequence and J loses 0 bases, and the interval between the two ends is 12 bases. The CDR3 numbers 16 residues from cysteine through phenylalanine. The read is trimmed to its CDR3 DNA, 48 bases read in frame from base 1. CDR1 and CDR2 are drawn from the germline V gene: SGHRS, YFSETQ. The library was generated by the immunoSEQ multiplex PCR assay. In its TCRdb copy, this immuneACCESS table keeps in-frame sequences only and misses some clones. Where compared with another copy, unresolved V genes explain less than half of these, and the others have no known cause. The sample table shows roughly 87,000 clones, and roughly nine tenths are seen once. Roughly 4% of the sample belongs to the ten largest clones.

The V and J genes are TRBV5-1 and TRBJ1-1; a confident D gene designation cannot be given. This TCR was sampled from a female donor in good health, serving as a control in a pregnancy study. Some clones in this sample may be carry-over from other donors' samples. This sample comprised PBMCs, obtained in the first trimester of pregnancy. The DNA sequence follows: TGCGCCAGCAGCTTGGCAACGGCAGGCATGAACACTGAAGCTTTCTTT. This translates into CASSLATAGMNTEAFF. The variable domain in full, with residues beyond the CDR3 obtained from the reference TRBV5-1 and TRBJ1-1 genes, is KAGVTQTPRYLIKTRGQQVTLSCSPISGHRSVSWYQQTPGQGLQFLFEYFSETQRNKGNFPGRFSGRQFSNSRSEMNVSTLELGDSALYLCASSLATAGMNTEAFFGQGTRLTVV.